This T cell receptor (beta chain) originates from a study of shared clonotypes between healthy human individuals. Points from the study as a whole: Few donors restricted represented genetic and exposure-history diversity. Naive subsets, compared against memory subsets, generally had larger estimated richness values. Non-shared clonotypes were found to have lower generation probabilities than the clonotypes that were shared by all four of the sorted-subset donors.

Germline trimming cut 3 bases from V and 1 base from J; bases unmatched to any gene: 6. Germline V CDR1 and CDR2: LNHDA, SQIVND (reference sequence). This CDR3 has 16 residues. Here immunoSEQ multiplex PCR was the method, and the copy in TCRdb shows in-frame clones only, minus some. The data hold about 2.3 million clones, with 90% to 95% observed a single time. Comments on this clone: Its antigen remains unidentified.

In the CD4+ fraction, cells were divided into CD45RA+ naive and CD45RA-negative memory subsets. This receptor was taken from a man aged 18-30 years in good health. Some clones in this sample may be carry-over from other donors' samples. The genes are TRBV19 and TRBJ2-3, with 8 bases aligning to TRBD2. The source material was naive CD4+ T cells from PBMCs. Subset of the sample: CD45RA+ positively selected. In DNA form, the CDR3 reads TGTGCCAGTAGTATCCCGGGAGGGGCTCGCACAGATACGCAGTATTTT. It is translated as CASSIPGGARTDTQYF.